This TCR beta chain was found in a study of blood T cell repertoires in COVID-19. Turning to the study itself: Samples came from the United States, Italy and Spain, spanning acute and convalescent COVID-19. T cells, B-cell-depleted T cells, or PBMCs supplied cDNA or gDNA.

The germline V gene encodes CDR1 SNHLY and CDR2 FYNNEI. CDR3 size: 14 residues. The V end lost 8 bases, the J end lost 1 base, and 14 bases lay between the germline ends. The table came from immunoSEQ multiplex PCR; TCRdb's copy has only in-frame clones and leaves some out. This sample has 75,000 to 100,000 clones, with approximately 86% found just once. The sequencing sample was made of peripheral blood. This TCR was sampled from a woman older than 75 with acute or convalescent COVID-19. The V call is TRBV2, the J call TRBJ2-5, with D maybe TRBD2 (7 bases). CDR3 in DNA: TGTGCCAGCGAGGGGGGAGGGACCCAAGAGACCCAGTACTTC. Translation: CASEGGGTQETQYF.